The 18 T cell receptor beta chains below come from one sample, sequenced in a study of cytomegalovirus exposure and HLA in healthy donors. Amplification used 60 Vbeta primers and 13 Jbeta primers. Method: immunoSEQ multiplex PCR; TCRdb's copy keeps in-frame clones and lacks some. Of 150,000 to 200,000 clones in the sample, more than 65% were seen once. The sample consisted of PBMCs. These receptors came from a woman aged 30 to 39 in good health and CMV-seronegative.

The V call is TRBV7-2, the J call TRBJ2-7, with 9 positions matching TRBD1. V shed 1 base, J shed 7 bases, and the junction held 17 bases outside the gene matches. The CDR3 consists of 18 residues. Germline V gives CDR1 SGHTA, CDR2 FQGNSA. The CDR3 region has the DNA TGTGCCAGCAGCTTAGTTCCTTTTTTGGAACAGGGGGCACGGGAGCAGTACTTC. Encoded protein: CASSLVPFLEQGAREQYF.

As regards this clone: A far larger clone is off by one base, so a read error is likely. The chain uses TRBV30 and TRBJ2-6; 10 nucleotides match TRBD1. CDR1 and CDR2 (germline): GTSNPN, SVGIG (reference sequence). This CDR3 is 16 amino acids long. J gave up 0 bases and V 5 bases, and 4 bases lay outside the gene matches. The CDR3 region has the DNA TGTGCCTGGGGTGGGACAGGGGTCTCTGGGGCCAACGTCCTGACTTTC. Encoded protein: CAWGGTGVSGANVLTF.

The chain uses TRBV4-3 and TRBJ2-1, with 10 bases that match TRBD2. The V and J ends lost 3 bases and 9 bases, in that order; junction bases with no gene match: 11. There are 16 residues in the CDR3. Per the germline V gene, CDR1 is LGHNA and CDR2 is YSLEER. The CDR3 sequence is CASSQQLAGILSEQFF. CDR3 sequence (DNA): TGCGCCAGCAGCCAGCAACTAGCGGGAATTTTGAGTGAGCAGTTCTTC.

The chain couples TRBV5-1 to TRBJ2-1, with 10 bases matching TRBD2. The germline V gene has CDR1 SGHRS and CDR2 YFSETQ. The CDR3 consists of 18 residues. Trimming cost V 0 bases and J 5 bases; bases outside gene matches: 11. Here the CDR3 DNA reads TGCGCCAGCAGCTTGGCCCGGGTACTAGCGGGGACAGACAATGAGCAGTTCTTC. It specifies CASSLARVLAGTDNEQFF.

The CDR3: CASSLRYLVAGFYGYTF. As DNA, the CDR3 is TGTGCCAGCAGCTTAAGGTATTTGGTGGCAGGCTTCTATGGCTACACCTTC. The chain employs TRBV7-8 and TRBJ1-2; D gene unclear. This CDR3 has 17 residues. The germline V gene encodes CDR1 SGHVS and CDR2 FQNEAQ. Trimming removed 2 bases from V and 4 bases from J, with 20 bases in between.

The chain combines TRBV7-3 with TRBJ1-3; possible D gene TRBD1, 6 bases. V lost 5 bases and J 4 bases, leaving 12 bases between the germline ends. CDR3 length: 14 amino acids. The germline V gene has CDR1 SGHTA and CDR2 FQGTGA. CDR3 bases: TGTGCCAGCAGCCTTACAGGGATCGGAAACACCATATATTTT. Amino acid sequence: CASSLTGIGNTIYF.

The chain recombines TRBV29-1 with TRBJ2-5, with D possibly being TRBD1 (5 bases). Trimming removed 5 bases at V and 1 base at J, with 8 bases between. Per the germline V gene, CDR1 is SQVTM and CDR2 is ANQGSEA. The CDR3 is made up of 12 amino acids. DNA for the CDR3: TGCAGCGTTAGGACAAGCCAAGAGACCCAGTACTTC. Translation gives CSVRTSQETQYF.

The chain recombines TRBV6-4 with TRBJ1-6; D remains ambiguous. The CDR3 has 13 amino acids. Germline V gene lookup returns CDR1 MRHNA and CDR2 SNTAGT. Trimming removed 5 bases at V and 10 bases at J, with 12 bases between. The CDR3 is CASSRRAGSPLHF. The CDR3 region has the DNA TGTGCCAGCAGTCGGAGGGCGGGCTCACCCCTCCACTTT.

The chain couples TRBV5-1 to TRBJ2-3, with D possibly being TRBD2 (6 bases). V was trimmed by 3 bases and J by 2 bases, leaving 13 bases between them. CDR3 size: 15 residues. The germline CDR1 and CDR2 sequences are SGHRS and YFSETQ. The CDR3 nucleotides are TGCGCCAGCAGCTCCGGGAGAGGGTCCACAGATACGCAGTATTTT. Its protein product is CASSSGRGSTDTQYF.

The chain links TRBV9 to TRBJ2-2; 9 nucleotides align to TRBD1. This CDR3 comprises 16 residues. V lost 0 bases, J lost 6 bases, and 6 bases stayed unmatched. Germline V gene data show CDR1 as SGDLS and CDR2 as YYNGEE. The CDR3 loop is CASSVVGTGSAGELFF. The CDR3 nucleotides are TGTGCCAGCAGCGTAGTAGGGACAGGGAGCGCCGGGGAGCTGTTTTTT.

The V call is TRBV5-1, the J call TRBJ2-7; no reliable D call. V lost 4 bases, J lost 0 bases, and 14 bases lay in between. This CDR3 comprises 15 residues. Germline loops: CDR1 SGHRS, CDR2 YFSETQ. CDR3 nucleotides: TGCGCCAGCAGCCTGAGGATAGCCGCCTCCTACGAGCAGTACTTC. Its protein is CASSLRIAASYEQYF. Together with reference TRBV5-1 and TRBJ2-7, the CDR3 gives the full variable domain: KAGVTQTPRYLIKTRGQQVTLSCSPISGHRSVSWYQQTPGQGLQFLFEYFSETQRNKGNFPGRFSGRQFSNSRSEMNVSTLELGDSALYLCASSLRIAASYEQYFGPGTRLTVT.

The V gene is TRBV7-2, the J gene TRBJ1-1, with TRBD1 matching 9 bases. V was pared by 6 bases and J by 8 bases, with 10 bases of the junction left unmatched. The CDR3 has 14 amino acids. Germline V lookup: CDR1 SGHTA, CDR2 FQGNSA. The CDR3 protein is CASRGQGGLSEAFF. The CDR3 DNA reads TGTGCCAGCAGGGGACAGGGTGGACTGAGCGAAGCTTTCTTT.

V is TRBV7-2 and J is TRBJ2-7; TRBD2 matches 10 bases. This CDR3 contains 16 residues. Unmatched junction bases numbered 14, after V lost 5 bases and J lost 7 bases. Germline V gene data show CDR1 as SGHTA and CDR2 as FQGNSA. CDR3 sequence: CASSLSGLAGVGEQYF. In nucleotides, the CDR3 is TGTGCCAGCAGCCTTAGCGGCCTAGCGGGAGTGGGGGAGCAGTACTTC.

The chain combines TRBV4-2 with TRBJ2-1; 13 bases agree with TRBD2. Per the germline V gene, CDR1 is LGHNA and CDR2 is YNFKEQ. The CDR3 is made up of 18 amino acids. The J segment lost 0 bases and the V segment lost 4 bases, leaving 6 bases of the junction unmatched. The CDR3 loop reads CASSPGTSGTSSYNEQFF. The CDR3 DNA reads as TGTGCCAGCAGCCCTGGGACTAGCGGGACGAGCTCCTACAATGAGCAGTTCTTC.

This clone was counted between two and nine times. The gene calls are TRBV4-3 and TRBJ2-1; D perhaps matches TRBD2 (5 bases). CDR1 and CDR2 (germline): LGHNA, YSLEER. The V and J ends lost 4 bases and 6 bases respectively, with 16 bases between them. The CDR3 runs 15 residues. CDR3 protein: CASSPTPTTSNEQFF. CDR3 bases: TGCGCCAGCAGCCCAACCCCGACTACCTCCAATGAGCAGTTCTTC.

The genes are TRBV27 and TRBJ1-4; 7 nucleotides agree with TRBD1. CDR1 is MNHEY, CDR2 SMNVEV, per germline (reference sequence). The junction had 2 bases not matched to a gene; V was cut back by 1 base and J by 0 bases. The CDR3 has 16 residues. CDR3: CASSLFRGSTNEKLFF. For the CDR3, the DNA is TGTGCCAGCAGTTTATTCAGGGGGTCAACTAATGAAAAACTGTTTTTT.

The chain is built from TRBV27 and TRBJ1-2; TRBD1 agrees at 7 bases. The CDR3 is made up of 12 amino acids. V shed 6 bases and J 8 bases; nucleotides not matched to a gene: 6. Germline-derived CDR1 and CDR2 are MNHEY and SMNVEV (reference sequence). The CDR3 DNA is TGTGCCAGCAGGGAGGGGGCGAAAGGCTACACCTTC. Residues: CASREGAKGYTF.

The J gene is TRBJ2-5, the V gene TRBV5-6; TRBD1 matches 9 bases. V lost 7 bases, J lost 3 bases, and 13 bases stayed unmatched. Germline loops: CDR1 SGHDT, CDR2 YYEEEE. The CDR3 runs 16 residues. The CDR3 region is CASGVGQGSWEETQYF. The CDR3 DNA sequence: TGTGCCAGCGGGGTTGGACAGGGGAGTTGGGAAGAGACCCAGTACTTC.